This is a list of T cell receptor beta chains from one sample in a study of blood T cells in healthy people across ages. TCRdb fed the 5' RACE reads into MiXCR, producing one record per CDR3 protein. Counted here are around 970,000 distinct CDR3 sequences, about 51% occurring once; the ten biggest clones make up roughly a fifth. The sequenced sample was blood. The receptors originated from a woman in her sixties or seventies in good health. The CDR3 runs from the conserved cysteine through the conserved F or W. A D gene is named only where the DNA matches it firmly. The listing skips clone size in some rows; elsewhere it reads once, few, many or a size class.

13 | TRBJ1-1 | - | - | TRBV3-1 | CASSQLRTLEAFF | TGTGCCAGCAGCCAACTACGCACACTTGAAGCTTTCTTT
15 | TRBJ2-7 | few | TRBD2 | TRBV6-2/TRBV6-3 | CASSYPSGETYEQYF | TGTGCCAGCAGTTACCCTAGCGGGGAAACCTACGAGCAGTACTTC
14 | TRBJ2-3 | once | - | TRBV6-1 | CASRPQRLGDTQYF | TGTGCCAGCAGGCCACAGCGTCTTGGAGATACGCAGTATTTT
15 | TRBJ1-1 | - | - | TRBV4-3 | CASSQGARWGTEAFF | TGCGCCAGCAGCCAAGGTGCCCGGTGGGGTACTGAAGCTTTCTTT
14 | TRBJ2-7 | few | - | TRBV28 | CASSLKAAFYEQYF | TGTGCCAGCAGTTTGAAGGCGGCGTTCTACGAGCAGTACTTC
17 | TRBJ2-7 | - | TRBD2 | TRBV2 | CASSDGRASGSKYEQYF | TGTGCCAGCAGTGACGGTAGGGCTAGCGGGAGCAAGTACGAGCAGTACTTC
13 | TRBJ1-1 | few | - | TRBV3-1 | CASSWGVNTEAFF | TGTGCCAGCAGCTGGGGGGTGAACACTGAAGCTTTCTTT
16 | TRBJ2-1 | - | TRBD1 | TRBV7-9 | CASSELRQGPHNEQFF | TGTGCCAGCAGCGAGCTCAGACAGGGCCCCCACAATGAGCAGTTCTTC
14 | TRBJ1-2 | - | TRBD1 | TRBV4-1 | CASSPGDRGNGYTF | TGCGCCAGCAGCCCAGGTGACAGGGGAAATGGCTACACCTTC
15 | TRBJ2-1 | - | TRBD2 | TRBV20-1 | CGARDLSGSRYEQFF | TGCGGTGCTAGAGATCTCAGCGGGAGTAGGTATGAGCAGTTCTTC
14 | TRBJ2-5 | few | TRBD1 | TRBV12-3/TRBV12-4 | CASSPGQGDGTQYF | TGTGCCAGCAGTCCGGGACAGGGAGATGGGACCCAGTACTTC
14 | TRBJ2-2 | - | - | TRBV9 | CASRGGGDTGELFF | TGTGCCAGCAGAGGAGGGGGAGACACCGGGGAGCTGTTTTTT
17 | TRBJ2-7 | - | TRBD2 | TRBV5-4 | CASSSGPTSGANYEQYF | TGTGCCAGCAGCTCCGGTCCGACTAGCGGTGCGAACTACGAGCAGTACTTC
14 | TRBJ2-3 | - | TRBD2 | TRBV19 | CASKKGGRTDTQYF | TGTGCCAGTAAGAAAGGCGGGAGAACAGATACGCAGTATTTT
22 | TRBJ2-1 | many | TRBD2 | TRBV4-2 | CASSQGIAPGLAGGGSYNEQFF | TGTGCCAGCAGCCAAGGAATCGCACCGGGACTAGCGGGAGGGGGCTCCTACAATGAGCAGTTCTTC
14 | TRBJ1-2 | few | TRBD1 | TRBV27 | CASSSGTERSGYTF | TGTGCCAGCAGTTCCGGGACAGAACGCTCTGGCTACACCTTC
15 | TRBJ1-5 | - | - | TRBV20-1 | CSARPGTATNQPQHF | TGCAGTGCTAGGCCCGGGACCGCAACCAATCAGCCCCAGCATTTT